This T cell receptor beta chain was captured in a study of early T cells in non-severe SARS-CoV-2 infection. Study-wide background: Sequencing was performed on bulk RNA from unsorted whole blood, leaving chains unpaired. Study-level points and caveats: VDJdb matching, biased toward anti-spike CD8 responses, missed private and CD4 specificities.

This clonotype has more than one count but fewer than ten. The antigen remains undetermined. TCRdb analysed the 5' RACE reads with MiXCR anew, one entry per CDR3 protein. The sample consists of roughly 100,000 distinct CDR3 sequences, about 12% of them appearing once. Looked up from germline, CDR1 is SGHTA and CDR2 is FQGNSA. Trimming shortened V by 1 base and J by 9 bases, and 4 bases separated the two germline ends. The CDR3 covers 12 residues. The chain employs TRBV7-2 and TRBJ1-6, with D unresolved. This sequence originates from an adult who was a healthcare worker with PCR-confirmed SARS-CoV-2 infection or an uninfected control (not recorded which). The sample comprised whole blood. In DNA form, the CDR3 reads TGTGCCAGCAGCTTAGTCCCTTCACCCCTCCACTTT. Encoded protein: CASSLVPSPLHF.